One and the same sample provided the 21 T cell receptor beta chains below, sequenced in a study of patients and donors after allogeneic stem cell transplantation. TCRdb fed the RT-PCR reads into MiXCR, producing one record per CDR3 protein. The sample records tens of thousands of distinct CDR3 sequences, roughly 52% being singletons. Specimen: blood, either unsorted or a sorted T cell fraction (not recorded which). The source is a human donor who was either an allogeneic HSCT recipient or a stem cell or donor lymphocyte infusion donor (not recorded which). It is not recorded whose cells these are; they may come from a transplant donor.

CDR3 amino acids: CASRGQGSNQPQHF. CDR3 coding DNA: TGTGCCAGTAGGGGACAGGGGTCCAATCAGCCCCAGCATTTT. V gene TRBV19 combines with J gene TRBJ1-5; the match to TRBD1 covers 10 bases. With 6 bases clipped from V and 3 bases from J, the junction kept 2 bases outside the gene matches. This CDR3 has 14 amino acids. Germline values: CDR1 LNHDA, CDR2 SQIVND (reference sequence).

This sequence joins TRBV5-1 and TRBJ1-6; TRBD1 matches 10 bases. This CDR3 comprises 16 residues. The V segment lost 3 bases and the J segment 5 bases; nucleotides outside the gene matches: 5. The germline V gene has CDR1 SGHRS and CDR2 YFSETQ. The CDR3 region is CASSWGTGEDNSPLHF. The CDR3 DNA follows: TGCGCCAGCAGCTGGGGGACAGGGGAGGATAATTCACCCCTCCACTTT.

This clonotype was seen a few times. DNA for the CDR3: TGTGCCAGCAGTCTGCCAGGGGGCTGGCAGCCCCAGCATTTT. It is translated as CASSLPGGWQPQHF. This chain links TRBV12-3 or TRBV12-4 with TRBJ1-5; TRBD1 matches 8 bases. Unmatched junction bases numbered 7, after V lost 5 bases and J lost 7 bases. The CDR3 is 14 residues long.

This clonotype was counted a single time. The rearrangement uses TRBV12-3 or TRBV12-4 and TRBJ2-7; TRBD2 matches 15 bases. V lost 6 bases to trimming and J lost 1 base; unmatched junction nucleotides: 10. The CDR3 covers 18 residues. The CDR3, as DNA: TGTGCCAGCAGCCCGGGACTAGCGGGAGGAGGGGGGTCCTACGAGCAGTACTTC. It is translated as CASSPGLAGGGGSYEQYF.

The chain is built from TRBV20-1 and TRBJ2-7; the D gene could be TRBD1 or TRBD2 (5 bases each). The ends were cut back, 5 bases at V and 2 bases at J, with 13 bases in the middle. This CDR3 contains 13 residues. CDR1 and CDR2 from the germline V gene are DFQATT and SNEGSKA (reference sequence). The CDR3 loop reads CSAVRDGTYEQYF. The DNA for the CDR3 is TGCAGTGCTGTCAGGGACGGCACCTACGAGCAGTACTTC.

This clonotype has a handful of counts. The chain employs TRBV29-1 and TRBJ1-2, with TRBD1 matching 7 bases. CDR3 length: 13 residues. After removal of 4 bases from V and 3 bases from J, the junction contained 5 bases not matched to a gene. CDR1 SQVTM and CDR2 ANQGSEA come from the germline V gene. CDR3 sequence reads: CSVVIGTDYGYTF. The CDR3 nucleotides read TGCAGCGTTGTGATCGGGACAGACTATGGCTACACCTTC.

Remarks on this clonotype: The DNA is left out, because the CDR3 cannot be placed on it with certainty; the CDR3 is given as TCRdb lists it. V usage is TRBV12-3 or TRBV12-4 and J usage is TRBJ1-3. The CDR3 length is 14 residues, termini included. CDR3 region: CASSLIFWRNTIYF.

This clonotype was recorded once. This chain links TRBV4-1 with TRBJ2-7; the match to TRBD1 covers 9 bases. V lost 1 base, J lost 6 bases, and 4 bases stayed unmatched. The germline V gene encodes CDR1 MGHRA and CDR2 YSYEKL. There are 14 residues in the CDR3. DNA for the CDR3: TGCGCCAGCAGCCAAGGACAGGGGGGTAGCGAGCAGTACTTC. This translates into CASSQGQGGSEQYF.

The CDR3 coding sequence is TGTGCCAGCAGTGAAGTCGTCCCCTATTCACCCCTCCACTTT. Protein product: CASSEVVPYSPLHF. The gene calls are TRBV25-1 and TRBJ1-6; D call uncertain. The germline V gene has CDR1 MGHDK and CDR2 SYGVNS. V was clipped by 2 bases and J by 8 bases, with 10 bases between them. This CDR3 comprises 14 residues.

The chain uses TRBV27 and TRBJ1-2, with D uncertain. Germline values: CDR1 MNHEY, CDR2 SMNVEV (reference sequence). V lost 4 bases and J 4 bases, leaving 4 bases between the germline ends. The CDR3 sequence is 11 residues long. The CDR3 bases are TGTGCCAGCAGTTCACCCTATGGCTACACCTTC. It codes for CASSSPYGYTF.

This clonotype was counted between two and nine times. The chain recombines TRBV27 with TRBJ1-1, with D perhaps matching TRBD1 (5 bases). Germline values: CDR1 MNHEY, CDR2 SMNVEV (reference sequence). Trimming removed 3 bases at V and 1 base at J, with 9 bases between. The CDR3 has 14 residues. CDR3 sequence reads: CASSLGQWNTEAFF. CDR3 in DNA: TGTGCCAGCAGTTTGGGGCAGTGGAACACTGAAGCTTTCTTT.

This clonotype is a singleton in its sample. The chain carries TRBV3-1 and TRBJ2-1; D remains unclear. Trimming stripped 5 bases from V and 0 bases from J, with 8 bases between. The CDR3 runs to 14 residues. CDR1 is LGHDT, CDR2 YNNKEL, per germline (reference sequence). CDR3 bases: TGTGCCAGCAGCGTAACCAACTCCTACAATGAGCAGTTCTTC. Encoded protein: CASSVTNSYNEQFF.

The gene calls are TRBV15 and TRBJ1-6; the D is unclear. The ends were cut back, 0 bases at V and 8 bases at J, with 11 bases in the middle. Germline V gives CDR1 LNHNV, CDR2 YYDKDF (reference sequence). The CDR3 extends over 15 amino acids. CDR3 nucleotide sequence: TGTGCCACCAGCAGAGATATTCTTCCGGATTCACCCCTCCACTTT. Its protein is CATSRDILPDSPLHF. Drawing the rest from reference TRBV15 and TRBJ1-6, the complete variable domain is DAMVIQNPRYQVTQFGKPVTLSCSQTLNHNVMYWYQQKSSQAPKLLFHYYDKDFNNEADTPDNFQSRRPNTSFCFLDIRSPGLGDTAMYLCATSRDILPDSPLHFGNGTRLTVT.

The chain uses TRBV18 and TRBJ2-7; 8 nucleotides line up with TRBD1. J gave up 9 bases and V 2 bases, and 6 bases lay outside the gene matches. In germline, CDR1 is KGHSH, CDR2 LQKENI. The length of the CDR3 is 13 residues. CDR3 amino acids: CASSPGTGPGQYF. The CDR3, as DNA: TGTGCCAGCTCACCAGGGACAGGTCCAGGGCAGTACTTC.

The CDR3 DNA is TGTGCCAGCAGCGTAGCCTCACTAGCGGGAGTCTACGAGCAGTACTTC. Translation gives CASSVASLAGVYEQYF. This rearrangement joins TRBV9 to TRBJ2-7, with 11 positions matching TRBD2. Trimming at V came to 0 bases and at J to 3 bases, leaving 5 bases not matched to a gene. Germline V gene data show CDR1 as SGDLS and CDR2 as YYNGEE. The CDR3 contains 16 residues.

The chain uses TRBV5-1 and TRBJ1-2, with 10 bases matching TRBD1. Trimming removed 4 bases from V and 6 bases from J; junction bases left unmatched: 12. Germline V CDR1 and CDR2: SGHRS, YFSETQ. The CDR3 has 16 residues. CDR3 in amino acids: CASSVGRDRGLDGYTF. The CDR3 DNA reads TGCGCCAGCAGCGTAGGACGGGACAGGGGCTTAGATGGCTACACCTTC. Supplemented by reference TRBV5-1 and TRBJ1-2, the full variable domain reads KAGVTQTPRYLIKTRGQQVTLSCSPISGHRSVSWYQQTPGQGLQFLFEYFSETQRNKGNFPGRFSGRQFSNSRSEMNVSTLELGDSALYLCASSVGRDRGLDGYTFGSGTRLTVV.

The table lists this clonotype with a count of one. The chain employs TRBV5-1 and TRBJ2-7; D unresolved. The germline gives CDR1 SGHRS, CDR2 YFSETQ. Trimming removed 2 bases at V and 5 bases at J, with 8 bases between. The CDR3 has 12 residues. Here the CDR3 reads CASSFGDDEQYF. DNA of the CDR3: TGCGCCAGCAGCTTTGGTGATGACGAGCAGTACTTC.

CDR3 amino acids: CASSPRLGASYNEQFF. For the CDR3, the DNA is TGTGCCAGCAGCCCACGCTTAGGGGCTTCCTACAATGAGCAGTTCTTC. The chain has TRBV7-2 and TRBJ2-1; maybe TRBD1 (5 bases). CDR3 length: 16 amino acids. Germline V gene data show CDR1 as SGHTA and CDR2 as FQGNSA. The V and J ends lost 5 bases and 1 base respectively, with 15 bases between them.

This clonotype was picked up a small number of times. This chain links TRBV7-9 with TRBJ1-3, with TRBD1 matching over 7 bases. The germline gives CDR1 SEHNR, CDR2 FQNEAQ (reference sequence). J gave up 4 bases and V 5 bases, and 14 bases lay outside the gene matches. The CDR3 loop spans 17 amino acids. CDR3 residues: CASSINDRAGVGNTIYF. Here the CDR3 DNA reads TGTGCCAGCAGCATCAACGACAGGGCCGGTGTGGGAAACACCATATATTTT.

CDR3: CASSLYGVGNQPQHF. The CDR3 DNA reads TGTGCCAGCAGTCTCTACGGGGTTGGGAATCAGCCCCAGCATTTT. The rearrangement uses TRBV6-2 or TRBV6-3 and TRBJ1-5; no firm D call. Germline lookup yields CDR1 MNHEY and CDR2 SVGEGT. Between the trimmed V and J ends, which lost 5 bases and 4 bases, there was a span of 15 bases. The CDR3 spans 15 residues.

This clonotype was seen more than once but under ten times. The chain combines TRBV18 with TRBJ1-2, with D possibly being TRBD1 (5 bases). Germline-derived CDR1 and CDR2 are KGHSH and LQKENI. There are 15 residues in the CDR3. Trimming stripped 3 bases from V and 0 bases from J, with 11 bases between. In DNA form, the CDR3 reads TGTGCCAGCTCACCGGGACTGCCAGCTAACTATGGCTACACCTTC. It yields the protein CASSPGLPANYGYTF.